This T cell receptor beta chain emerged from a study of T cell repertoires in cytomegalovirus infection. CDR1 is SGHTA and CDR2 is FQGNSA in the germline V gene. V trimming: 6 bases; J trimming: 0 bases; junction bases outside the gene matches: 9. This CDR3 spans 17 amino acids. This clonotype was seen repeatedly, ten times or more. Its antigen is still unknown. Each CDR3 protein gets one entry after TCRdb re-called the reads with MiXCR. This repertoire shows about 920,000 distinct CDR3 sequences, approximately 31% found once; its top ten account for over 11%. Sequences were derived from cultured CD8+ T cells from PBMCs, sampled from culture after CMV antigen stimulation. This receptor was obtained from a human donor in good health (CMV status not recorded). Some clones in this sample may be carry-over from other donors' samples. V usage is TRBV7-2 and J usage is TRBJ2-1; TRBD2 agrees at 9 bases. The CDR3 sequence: CASRPPGRGGSYNEQFF. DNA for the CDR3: TGTGCCAGCAGGCCCCCCGGGCGGGGGGGCTCCTACAATGAGCAGTTCTTC. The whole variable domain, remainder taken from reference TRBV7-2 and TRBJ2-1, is GAGVSQSPSNKVTEKGKDVELRCDPISGHTALYWYRQSLGQGLEFLIYFQGNSAPDKSGLPSDRFSAERTGGSVSTLTIQRTQQEDSAVYLCASRPPGRGGSYNEQFFGPGTRLTVL.